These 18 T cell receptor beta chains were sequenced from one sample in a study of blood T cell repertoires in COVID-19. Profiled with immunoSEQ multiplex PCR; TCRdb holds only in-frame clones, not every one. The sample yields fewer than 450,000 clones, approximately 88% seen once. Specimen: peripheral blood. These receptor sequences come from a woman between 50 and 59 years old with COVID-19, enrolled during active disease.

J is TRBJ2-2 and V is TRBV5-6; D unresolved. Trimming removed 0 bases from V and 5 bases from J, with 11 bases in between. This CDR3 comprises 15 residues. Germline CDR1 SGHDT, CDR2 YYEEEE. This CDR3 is CASSLEVWATGELFF. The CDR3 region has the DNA TGTGCCAGCAGCTTGGAGGTCTGGGCAACCGGGGAGCTGTTTTTT.

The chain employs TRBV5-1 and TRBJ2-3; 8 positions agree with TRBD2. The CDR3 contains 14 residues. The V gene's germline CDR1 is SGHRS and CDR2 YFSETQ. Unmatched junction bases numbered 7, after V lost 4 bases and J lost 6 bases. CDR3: CASSTGGAEDTQYF. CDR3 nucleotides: TGCGCCAGCAGCACCGGGGGGGCAGAGGATACGCAGTATTTT.

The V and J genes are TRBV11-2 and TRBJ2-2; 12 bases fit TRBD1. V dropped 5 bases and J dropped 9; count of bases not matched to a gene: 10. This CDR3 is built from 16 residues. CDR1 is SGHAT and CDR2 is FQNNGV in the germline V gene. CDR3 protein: CASSQSRRDRGRELFF. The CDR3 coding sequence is TGTGCCAGCAGCCAATCTCGCCGGGACAGGGGGCGGGAGCTGTTTTTT.

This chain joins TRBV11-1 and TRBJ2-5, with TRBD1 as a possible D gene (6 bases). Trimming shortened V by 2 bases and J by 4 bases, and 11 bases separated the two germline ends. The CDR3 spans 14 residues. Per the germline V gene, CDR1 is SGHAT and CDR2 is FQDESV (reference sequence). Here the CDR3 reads CASSLSGTPETQYF. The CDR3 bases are TGTGCCAGCAGCTTATCCGGGACACCAGAGACCCAGTACTTC.

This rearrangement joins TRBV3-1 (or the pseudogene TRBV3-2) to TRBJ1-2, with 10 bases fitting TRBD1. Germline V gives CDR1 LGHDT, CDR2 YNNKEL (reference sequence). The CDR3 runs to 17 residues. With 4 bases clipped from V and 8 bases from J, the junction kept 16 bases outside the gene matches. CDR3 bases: TGTGCCAGCAGCCCCTGGACGACAGGGGGCTCTCCTGGGGGCTACACCTTC. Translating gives CASSPWTTGGSPGGYTF.

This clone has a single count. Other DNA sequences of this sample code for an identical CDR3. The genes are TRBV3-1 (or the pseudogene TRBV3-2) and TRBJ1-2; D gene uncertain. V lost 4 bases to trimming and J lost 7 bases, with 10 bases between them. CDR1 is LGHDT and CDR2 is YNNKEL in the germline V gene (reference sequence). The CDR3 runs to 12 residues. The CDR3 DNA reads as TGTGCCAGCAGCCCGGGTCTGGGTGGCTACACCTTC. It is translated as CASSPGLGGYTF.

DNA of the CDR3: TGTGCCAGCAGCCAATTCGCACAGGGTAATTCACCCCTCCACTTT. It is translated as CASSQFAQGNSPLHF. The V call is TRBV3-1 (or the pseudogene TRBV3-2), the J call TRBJ1-6; possibly TRBD1 for D (6 bases). The CDR3 has 15 amino acids. Per the germline V gene, CDR1 is LGHDT and CDR2 is YNNKEL (reference sequence). V lost 2 bases to trimming and J lost 6 bases, with 11 bases between them.

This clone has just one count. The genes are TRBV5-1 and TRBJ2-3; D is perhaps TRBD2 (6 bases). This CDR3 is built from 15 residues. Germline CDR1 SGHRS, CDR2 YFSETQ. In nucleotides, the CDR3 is TGCGTTTCGGGCCTGGAGGGGAGTAGCACAGATACGCAGTATTTT. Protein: CVSGLEGSSTDTQYF.

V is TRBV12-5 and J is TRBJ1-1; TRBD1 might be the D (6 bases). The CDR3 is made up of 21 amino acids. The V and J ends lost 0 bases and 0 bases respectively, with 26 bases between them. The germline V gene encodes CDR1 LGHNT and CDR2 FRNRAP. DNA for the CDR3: TGTGCTAGTGGTTTGGTACGGTATGTGCAAGGACAGTTCAGCATGAACACTGAAGCTTTCTTT. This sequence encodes CASGLVRYVQGQFSMNTEAFF.

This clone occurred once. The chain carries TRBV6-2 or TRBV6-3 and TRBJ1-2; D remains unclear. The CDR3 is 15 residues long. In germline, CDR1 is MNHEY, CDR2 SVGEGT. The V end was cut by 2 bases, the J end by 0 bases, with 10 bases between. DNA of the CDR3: TGTGCCAGCAGTTACGTCCGTCTAGCTAACTATGGCTACACCTTC. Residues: CASSYVRLANYGYTF.

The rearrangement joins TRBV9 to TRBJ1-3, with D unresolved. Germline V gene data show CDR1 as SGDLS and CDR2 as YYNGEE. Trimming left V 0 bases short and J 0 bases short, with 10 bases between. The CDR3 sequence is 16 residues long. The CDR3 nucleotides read TGTGCCAGCAGCGTAGGAGGCGGCAGCTCTGGAAACACCATATATTTT. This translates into CASSVGGGSSGNTIYF.

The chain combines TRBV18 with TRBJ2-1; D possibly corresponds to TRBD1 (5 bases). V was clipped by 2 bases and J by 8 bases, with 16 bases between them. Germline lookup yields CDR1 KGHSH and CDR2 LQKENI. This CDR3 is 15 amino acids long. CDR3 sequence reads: CASSPTGQMEDEQFF. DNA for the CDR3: TGTGCCAGCTCACCAACAGGACAAATGGAAGATGAGCAGTTCTTC.

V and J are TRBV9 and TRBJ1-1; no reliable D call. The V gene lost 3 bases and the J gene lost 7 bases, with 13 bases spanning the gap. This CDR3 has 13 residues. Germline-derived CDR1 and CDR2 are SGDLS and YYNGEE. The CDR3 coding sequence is TGTGCCAGCAGCGCGGGAGAGGGCCTTGAAGCTTTCTTT. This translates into CASSAGEGLEAFF. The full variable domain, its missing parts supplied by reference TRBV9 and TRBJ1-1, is DSGVTQTPKHLITATGQRVTLRCSPRSGDLSVYWYQQSLDQGLQFLIQYYNGEERAKGNILERFSAQQFPDLHSELNLSSLELGDSALYFCASSAGEGLEAFFGQGTRLTVV.

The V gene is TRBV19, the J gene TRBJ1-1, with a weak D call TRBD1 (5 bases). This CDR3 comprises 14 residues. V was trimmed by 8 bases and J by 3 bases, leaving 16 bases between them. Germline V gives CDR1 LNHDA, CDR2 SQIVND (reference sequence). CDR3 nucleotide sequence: TGTGCCAGTGACGGGGGATTTTTGGACACTGAAGCTTTCTTT. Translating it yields CASDGGFLDTEAFF.

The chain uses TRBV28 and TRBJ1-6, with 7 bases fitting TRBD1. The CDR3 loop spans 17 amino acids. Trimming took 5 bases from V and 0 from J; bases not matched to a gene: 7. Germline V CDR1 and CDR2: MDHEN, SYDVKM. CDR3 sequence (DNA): TGTGCCAGCAGTCCCTCGGGACAGAGCTCCTATAATTCACCCCTCCACTTT. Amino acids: CASSPSGQSSYNSPLHF. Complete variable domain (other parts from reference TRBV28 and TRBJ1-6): DVKVTQSSRYLVKRTGEKVFLECVQDMDHENMFWYRQDPGLGLRLIYFSYDVKMKEKGDIPEGYSVSREKKERFSLILESASTNQTSMYLCASSPSGQSSYNSPLHFGNGTRLTVT.

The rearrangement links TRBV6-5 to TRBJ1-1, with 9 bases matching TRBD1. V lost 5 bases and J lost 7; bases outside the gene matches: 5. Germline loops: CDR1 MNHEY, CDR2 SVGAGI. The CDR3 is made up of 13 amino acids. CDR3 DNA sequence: TGTGCCAGCAGTCGGCCGGGACAGGGTGAAGCTTTCTTT. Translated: CASSRPGQGEAFF.

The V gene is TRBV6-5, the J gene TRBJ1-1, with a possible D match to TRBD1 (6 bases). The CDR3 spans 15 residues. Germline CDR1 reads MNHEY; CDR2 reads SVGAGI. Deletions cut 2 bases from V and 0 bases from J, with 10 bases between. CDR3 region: CASSYPRGMNTEAFF. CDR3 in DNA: TGTGCCAGCAGTTACCCCAGGGGCATGAACACTGAAGCTTTCTTT.

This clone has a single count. This CDR3 is CASSLERGGAGEQYF. CDR3 bases: TGCGCCAGCAGCTTGGAGCGCGGGGGGGCGGGGGAGCAGTACTTC. The chain joins TRBV5-1 to TRBJ2-7; TRBD2 matches 9 bases. The V segment lost 0 bases and the J segment 7 bases; nucleotides outside the gene matches: 8. In germline, CDR1 is SGHRS, CDR2 YFSETQ. The CDR3 is made up of 15 amino acids.